The clone carrying this T cell receptor (beta chain) is medium-sized. Its cognate antigen is unknown. Treatment noted: roughly 10-day PBMC culture with coronavirus spike peptide pools or control peptides (ViraFEST assay). It was before the COVID-19 pandemic (2011-2018) that the unexposed donor's CD4+ T cells were collected. If enough cells were available, CD4+ T cells from unexposed donors were probed with SARS-CoV-2 S/N and four cold-coronavirus spikes. This sample stems from a study of vaccination and CD4 T cells after COVID-19. Study summary: The BNT162b2 or mRNA-1273 vaccine was given to participants in two doses. Typically, post-vaccine samples were obtained a median approximately 70 days after dose two, within a range of 14 to 241. In culture, cells were exposed to overlapping spike peptides from SARS-CoV-2, HCoV-NL63, HCoV-OC43 and HCoV-229E.

Cultured CD4+ T cell DNA underwent sequencing with the Oncomine TCR Beta short-read assay. From the PCR reads, TCRdb called clonotypes with MiXCR, one entry per CDR3 protein. Of thousands of distinct CDR3 sequences listed, roughly 40% were seen once; the top ten hold over 10%. The sequenced material came from CD4+ T cells from blood, cultured in vitro. The sequence was obtained from a human donor in good health.

The CDR3 region is CASSRGGPETQYF. CDR3 DNA: TGTGCCAGCAGCCGGGGAGGTCCAGAGACCCAGTACTTC. The chain carries TRBV7-6 and TRBJ2-5; weak D call: TRBD2 (6 bases). The CDR3 length is 13 residues. The V end lost 5 bases, the J end lost 4 bases, and 11 bases lay between the germline ends. Per the germline V gene, CDR1 is SGHVS and CDR2 is FNYEAQ.